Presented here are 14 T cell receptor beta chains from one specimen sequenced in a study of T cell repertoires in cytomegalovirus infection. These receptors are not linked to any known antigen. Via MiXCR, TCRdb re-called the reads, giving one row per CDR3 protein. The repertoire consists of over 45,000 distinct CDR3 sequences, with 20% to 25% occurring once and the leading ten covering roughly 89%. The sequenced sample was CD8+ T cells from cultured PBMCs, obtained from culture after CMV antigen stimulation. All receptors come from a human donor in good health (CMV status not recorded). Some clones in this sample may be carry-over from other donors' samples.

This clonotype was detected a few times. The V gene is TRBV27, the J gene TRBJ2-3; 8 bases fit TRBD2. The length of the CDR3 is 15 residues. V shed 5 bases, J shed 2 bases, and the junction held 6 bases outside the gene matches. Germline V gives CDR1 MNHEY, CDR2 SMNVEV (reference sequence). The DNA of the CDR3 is TGTGCCAGCAGTCATAGCGGGGACCTCACAGATACGCAGTATTTT. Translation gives CASSHSGDLTDTQYF.

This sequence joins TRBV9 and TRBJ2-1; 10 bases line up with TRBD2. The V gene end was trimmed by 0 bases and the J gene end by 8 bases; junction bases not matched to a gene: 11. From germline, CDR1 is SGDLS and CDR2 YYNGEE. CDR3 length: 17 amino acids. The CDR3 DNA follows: TGTGCCAGCAGCGTAGGTGGGGCAGCGGGGGGGTCCTATGAGCAGTTCTTC. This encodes CASSVGGAAGGSYEQFF.

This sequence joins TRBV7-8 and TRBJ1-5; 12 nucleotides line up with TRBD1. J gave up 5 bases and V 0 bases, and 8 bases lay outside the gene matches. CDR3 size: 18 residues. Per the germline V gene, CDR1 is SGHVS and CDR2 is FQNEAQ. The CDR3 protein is CASSLAMGQGALYQPQHF. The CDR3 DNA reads TGTGCCAGCAGCTTAGCGATGGGACAGGGGGCTCTATATCAGCCCCAGCATTTT. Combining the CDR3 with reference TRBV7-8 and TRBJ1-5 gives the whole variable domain GAGVSQSPRYKVAKRGQDVALRCDPISGHVSLFWYQQALGQGPEFLTYFQNEAQLDKSGLPSDRFFAERPEGSVSTLKIQRTQQEDSAVYLCASSLAMGQGALYQPQHFGDGTRLSIL.

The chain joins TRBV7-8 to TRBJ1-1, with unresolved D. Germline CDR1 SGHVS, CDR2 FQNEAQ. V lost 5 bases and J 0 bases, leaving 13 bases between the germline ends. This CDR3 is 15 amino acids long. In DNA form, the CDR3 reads TGTGCCAGCAGCACTCCGGGCGGGATGAACACTGAAGCTTTCTTT. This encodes CASSTPGGMNTEAFF.

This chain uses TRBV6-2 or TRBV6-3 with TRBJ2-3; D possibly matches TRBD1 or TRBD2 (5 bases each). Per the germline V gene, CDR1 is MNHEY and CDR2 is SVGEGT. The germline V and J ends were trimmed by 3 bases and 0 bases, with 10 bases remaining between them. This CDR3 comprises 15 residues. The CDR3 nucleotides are TGTGCCAGCAGTTATAGGGGACGTAGCACAGATACGCAGTATTTT. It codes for CASSYRGRSTDTQYF.

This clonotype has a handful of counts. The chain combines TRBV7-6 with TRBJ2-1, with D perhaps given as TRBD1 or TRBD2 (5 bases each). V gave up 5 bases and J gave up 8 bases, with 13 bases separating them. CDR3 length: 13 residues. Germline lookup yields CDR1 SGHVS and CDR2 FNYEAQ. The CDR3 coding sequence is TGTGCCAGCAGCCAGATTGGGGGTTATGAGCAGTTCTTC. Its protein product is CASSQIGGYEQFF.

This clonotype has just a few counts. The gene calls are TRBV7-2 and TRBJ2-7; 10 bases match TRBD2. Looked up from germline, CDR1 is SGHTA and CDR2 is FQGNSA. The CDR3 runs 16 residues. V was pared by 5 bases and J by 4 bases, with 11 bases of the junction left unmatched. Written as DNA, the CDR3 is TGTGCCAGCAGCCTGCCGGCTAGCGGGGGCGGGTACGAGCAGTACTTC. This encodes CASSLPASGGGYEQYF.

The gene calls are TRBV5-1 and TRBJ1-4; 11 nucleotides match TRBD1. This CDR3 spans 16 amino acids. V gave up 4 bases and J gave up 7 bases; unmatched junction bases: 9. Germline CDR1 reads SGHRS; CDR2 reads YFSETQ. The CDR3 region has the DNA TGCGCCAGCAGCCCTGGGACAGGGGGTTACGGTGAAAAACTGTTTTTT. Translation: CASSPGTGGYGEKLFF. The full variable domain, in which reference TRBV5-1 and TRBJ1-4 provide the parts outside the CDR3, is KAGVTQTPRYLIKTRGQQVTLSCSPISGHRSVSWYQQTPGQGLQFLFEYFSETQRNKGNFPGRFSGRQFSNSRSEMNVSTLELGDSALYLCASSPGTGGYGEKLFFGSGTQLSVL.

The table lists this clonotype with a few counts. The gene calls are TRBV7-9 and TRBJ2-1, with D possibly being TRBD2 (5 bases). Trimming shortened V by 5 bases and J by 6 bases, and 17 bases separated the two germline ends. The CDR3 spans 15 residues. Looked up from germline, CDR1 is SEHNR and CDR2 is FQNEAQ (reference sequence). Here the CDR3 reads CASSRLATALNEQFF. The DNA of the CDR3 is TGTGCCAGCAGCCGCCTAGCAACAGCTCTCAATGAGCAGTTCTTC.

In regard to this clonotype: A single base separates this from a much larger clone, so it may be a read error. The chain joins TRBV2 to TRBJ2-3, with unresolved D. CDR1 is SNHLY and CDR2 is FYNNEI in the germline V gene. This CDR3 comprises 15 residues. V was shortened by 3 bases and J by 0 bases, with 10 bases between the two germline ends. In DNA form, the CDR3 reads TGTGCCAGCAGTGACGGTCGGAGTAGCACAGATACGCAGTATTTT. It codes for CASSDGRSSTDTQYF.

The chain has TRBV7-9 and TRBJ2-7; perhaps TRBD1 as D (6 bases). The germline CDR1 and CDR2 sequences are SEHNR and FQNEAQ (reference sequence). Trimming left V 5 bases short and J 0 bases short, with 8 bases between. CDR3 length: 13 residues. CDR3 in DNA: TGTGCCAGCAGCGACAGGCACTCCTACGAGCAGTACTTC. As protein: CASSDRHSYEQYF. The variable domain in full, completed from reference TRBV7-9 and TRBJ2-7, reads DTGVSQNPRHKITKRGQNVTFRCDPISEHNRLYWYRQTLGQGPEFLTYFQNEAQLEKSRLLSDRFSAERPKGSFSTLEIQRTEQGDSAMYLCASSDRHSYEQYFGPGTRLTVT.

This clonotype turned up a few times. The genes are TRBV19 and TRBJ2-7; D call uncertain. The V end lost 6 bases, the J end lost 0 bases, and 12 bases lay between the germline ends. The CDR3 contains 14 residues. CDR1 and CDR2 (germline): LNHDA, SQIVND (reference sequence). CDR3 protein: CASSAAGVSYEQYF. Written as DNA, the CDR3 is TGTGCCAGTAGCGCTGCCGGTGTCTCCTACGAGCAGTACTTC.

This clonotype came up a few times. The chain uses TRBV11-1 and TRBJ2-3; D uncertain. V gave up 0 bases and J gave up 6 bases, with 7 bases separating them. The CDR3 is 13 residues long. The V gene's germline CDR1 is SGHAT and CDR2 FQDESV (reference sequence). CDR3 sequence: CASSLAERDTQYF. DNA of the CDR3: TGTGCCAGCAGCTTAGCCGAAAGGGATACGCAGTATTTT.

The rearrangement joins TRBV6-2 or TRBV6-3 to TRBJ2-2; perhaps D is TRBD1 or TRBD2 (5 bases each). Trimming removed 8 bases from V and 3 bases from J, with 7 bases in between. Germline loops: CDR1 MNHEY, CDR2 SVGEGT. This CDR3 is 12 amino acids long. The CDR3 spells CASGGYTGELFF. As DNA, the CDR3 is TGTGCCAGCGGGGGATACACCGGGGAGCTGTTTTTT.